The 10 T cell receptor beta chains reported below all come from one sample, sequenced in a study of blood T cell repertoires in COVID-19. The data were produced by immunoSEQ multiplex PCR, yet TCRdb's version contains in-frame clones alone and is incomplete. The table records fewer than 70,000 clones, over 70% of them present only once. Sequencing was carried out using peripheral blood. The receptors come from a human donor in a cohort sampled during active COVID-19.

J is TRBJ2-7 and V is TRBV18, with 8 positions matching TRBD2. Trimming took 0 bases from V and 3 from J; bases not matched to a gene: 4. This CDR3 is built from 15 residues. The germline V gene has CDR1 KGHSH and CDR2 LQKENI. The CDR3: CASSPPVAGHYEQYF. CDR3 in DNA: TGTGCCAGCTCACCACCCGTAGCGGGACACTACGAGCAGTACTTC.

J is TRBJ2-3 and V is TRBV7-9; the D is unclear. This CDR3 has 15 amino acids. The germline V and J ends were trimmed by 7 bases and 1 base, with 15 bases remaining between them. CDR1 and CDR2 (germline): SEHNR, FQNEAQ (reference sequence). The CDR3 DNA sequence: TGTGCCAGCATCCCTGACCCGGCGGGCACAGATACGCAGTATTTT. Its translation: CASIPDPAGTDTQYF.

V and J are TRBV10-3 and TRBJ2-7; TRBD1 matches at 10 bases. Per germline, CDR1 ENHRY and CDR2 SYGVKD. The CDR3 consists of 15 residues. V gave up 3 bases and J gave up 5 bases; unmatched junction bases: 7. The CDR3 is CAISDRQGAADEQYF. Here the CDR3 DNA reads TGTGCCATCAGTGACCGACAGGGGGCGGCGGACGAGCAGTACTTC.

This clone was found once. This chain joins TRBV19 and TRBJ2-6; the D gene is possibly TRBD2 (6 bases). Germline assignment: CDR1 LNHDA and CDR2 SQIVND (reference sequence). There are 13 residues in the CDR3. V was clipped by 10 bases and J by 8 bases, with 15 bases between them. CDR3 bases: TGTGCCACTCGGCGGGGAGTTTCCAACGTCCTGACTTTC. This codes for CATRRGVSNVLTF.

The chain has TRBV19 and TRBJ1-1; 9 bases fit TRBD1. The germline V gene encodes CDR1 LNHDA and CDR2 SQIVND (reference sequence). The CDR3 totals 14 residues. J was trimmed by 1 base and V by 3 bases; bases with no gene match: 0. CDR3 sequence reads: CASSMGQGNTEAFF. CDR3 sequence (DNA): TGTGCCAGTAGTATGGGACAGGGGAACACTGAAGCTTTCTTT.

The chain is built from TRBV18 and TRBJ2-6; D perhaps matches TRBD1 (6 bases). The CDR3 extends over 14 amino acids. Between the trimmed V and J ends, which lost 3 bases and 5 bases, there was a span of 8 bases. Per the germline V gene, CDR1 is KGHSH and CDR2 is LQKENI. The CDR3 nucleotides are TGTGCCAGCTCACCCCGGGACAGGGCCAACGTCCTGACTTTC. This translates into CASSPRDRANVLTF.

This chain uses TRBV7-2 with TRBJ2-2; D is unclear. The CDR3 spans 15 residues. Trimming cost V 1 base and J 5 bases, with 11 bases left between them. The germline V gene has CDR1 SGHTA and CDR2 FQGNSA. CDR3: CASSLEFVRTGELFF. CDR3 DNA: TGTGCCAGCAGCTTAGAATTTGTCCGGACCGGGGAGCTGTTTTTT.

The V gene is TRBV7-9, the J gene TRBJ2-1; D possibly corresponds to TRBD2 (5 bases). CDR1 is SEHNR, CDR2 FQNEAQ, per germline (reference sequence). CDR3 length equals 16 residues. V was cut by 3 bases and J by 7 bases, with 19 bases left in between. The CDR3 DNA reads TGTGCCAGCAGCTTCGGGGATGGCGAGGGTCGGAATGAGCAGTTCTTC. Its protein product is CASSFGDGEGRNEQFF.

The V and J genes are TRBV11-1 and TRBJ2-7; 12 positions match TRBD2. This CDR3 has 14 amino acids. The ends lost 5 bases at V and 2 bases at J; junction bases unmatched: 1. Germline V gene lookup returns CDR1 SGHAT and CDR2 FQDESV (reference sequence). The CDR3 protein is CASSTSGGPYEQYF. DNA for the CDR3: TGTGCCAGCAGCACTAGCGGGGGGCCCTACGAGCAGTACTTC.

The rearrangement links TRBV3-1 (or the pseudogene TRBV3-2) to TRBJ2-5, with D maybe TRBD2 (6 bases). Between the trimmed V and J ends, which lost 4 bases and 2 bases, there was a span of 14 bases. CDR1 is LGHDT, CDR2 YNNKEL, per germline (reference sequence). There are 15 residues in the CDR3. As DNA, the CDR3 is TGTGCCAGCAGCCCGCCCCGGGACTTTCAAGAGACCCAGTACTTC. The encoded protein is CASSPPRDFQETQYF.